Listed below are T cell receptor beta chains from one sample, sequenced in a study of Ad26.COV2.S vaccination and SARS-CoV-2 variants. TCRdb keeps only in-frame clones here, not all; method: immunoSEQ multiplex PCR. The repertoire has 87,000 or so clones, 82% of them found once; the top ten carry 15% to 20%. The input for sequencing was peripheral blood, taken after recovery from COVID-19. The receptors originated from a human donor who had recovered from COVID-19. Both conserved end residues are part of each CDR3. A D gene is named only where the DNA matches it firmly. Part of the rows lack a size; the others show once, few, many or a class for expanded clones.

d_call: TRBD1
clone_size: -
j_call: TRBJ1-1
v_call: TRBV12-5
cdr3_nt: TGTGCTAGTGGTATTGGACAGGGAGGGGCTCCTGAAGCTTTCTTT
cdr3_aa: CASGIGQGGAPEAFF

d_call: -
clone_size: -
j_call: TRBJ2-5
v_call: TRBV7-7
cdr3_nt: TGTGCCAGCAGCTTATGGGTTTCCGAGACCCAGTACTTC
cdr3_aa: CASSLWVSETQYF

d_call: -
clone_size: -
j_call: TRBJ1-2
v_call: TRBV28
cdr3_nt: TGTGCCACCCATATCACAGGCAGGGAGCTTGCCTTC
cdr3_aa: CATHITGRELAF

d_call: -
clone_size: -
j_call: TRBJ2-1
v_call: TRBV6-6
cdr3_nt: TGTGCCAGCAGTTACTCAGACAGCTCCTACAATGAGCAGTTCTTC
cdr3_aa: CASSYSDSSYNEQFF

d_call: -
clone_size: few
j_call: TRBJ1-3
v_call: TRBV9
cdr3_nt: TGTGCCAGCAGCCCGGACCCCAGGGGCTCTGGAAACACCATATATTTT
cdr3_aa: CASSPDPRGSGNTIYF

d_call: TRBD1
clone_size: once
j_call: TRBJ2-1
v_call: TRBV24-1
cdr3_nt: TGTGCCACCAGTGATGGGACAGGGGGTTCCTACAATGAGCAGTTCTTC
cdr3_aa: CATSDGTGGSYNEQFF

d_call: TRBD2
clone_size: -
j_call: TRBJ2-7
v_call: TRBV19
cdr3_nt: TGTGCCAGTAGTATAGAGTCGACTAGCGGGAGTCGGAGCGAGCAGTACTTC
cdr3_aa: CASSIESTSGSRSEQYF

d_call: TRBD1
clone_size: once
j_call: TRBJ1-5
v_call: TRBV29-1
cdr3_nt: TGCAGCGTCAGGACAGGGACGGGAAATCAGCCCCAGCATTTT
cdr3_aa: CSVRTGTGNQPQHF

d_call: TRBD2
clone_size: -
j_call: TRBJ2-5
v_call: TRBV27
cdr3_nt: TGTGCCAGCAAGGAGGCGGGGGGCCAAGAGACCCAGTACTTC
cdr3_aa: CASKEAGGQETQYF

d_call: TRBD1
clone_size: -
j_call: TRBJ1-3
v_call: TRBV6-5
cdr3_nt: TGTGCCACATTCCGGGACAGGGGACCTGGAAACACCATATATTTT
cdr3_aa: CATFRDRGPGNTIYF

d_call: -
clone_size: -
j_call: TRBJ2-2
v_call: TRBV2
cdr3_nt: TGTGCCAGCAGTGAACAATCCGGAAGCGCCGGGGAGCTGTTTTTT
cdr3_aa: CASSEQSGSAGELFF

d_call: -
clone_size: -
j_call: TRBJ2-7
v_call: TRBV13
cdr3_nt: TGTGCCAGCAGCTATAACGCGTACGAGCAGTACTTC
cdr3_aa: CASSYNAYEQYF

d_call: -
clone_size: few
j_call: TRBJ1-2
v_call: TRBV5-1
cdr3_nt: TGCGCCAGCAGCTTGGCGGGGACGGACGTCTATGGCTACACCTTC
cdr3_aa: CASSLAGTDVYGYTF

d_call: -
clone_size: -
j_call: TRBJ2-3
v_call: TRBV9
cdr3_nt: TGTGCCAGCAGCGACAGGGAGGGCACAGATACGCAGTATTTT
cdr3_aa: CASSDREGTDTQYF

d_call: TRBD1
clone_size: -
j_call: TRBJ2-3
v_call: TRBV28
cdr3_nt: TGTGCCACTACCAGGGGGCGAGCAGATACGCAGTATTTT
cdr3_aa: CATTRGRADTQYF

d_call: -
clone_size: -
j_call: TRBJ2-3
v_call: TRBV11-2
cdr3_nt: TGTGCCAGCAGCCCAGACAGCACAGATACGCAGTATTTT
cdr3_aa: CASSPDSTDTQYF

d_call: TRBD1
clone_size: -
j_call: TRBJ2-2
v_call: TRBV19
cdr3_nt: TGTGCCAGTAGTGCAACCGGGACAGCCACCGGGGAGCTGTTTTTT
cdr3_aa: CASSATGTATGELFF

d_call: -
clone_size: -
j_call: TRBJ1-6
v_call: TRBV28
cdr3_nt: TGTGCCAGCAGTTTATCCGCAGGGTGGTCACCCCTCCACTTT
cdr3_aa: CASSLSAGWSPLHF

d_call: -
clone_size: -
j_call: TRBJ1-2
v_call: TRBV15
cdr3_nt: TGTGCCACCAGCAGAGATCCCATGGGTCTTAAGGGCTACACCTTC
cdr3_aa: CATSRDPMGLKGYTF

d_call: -
clone_size: -
j_call: TRBJ1-2
v_call: TRBV28
cdr3_nt: TGTGCCAGCAGAGACGCAGGGGCAGGGGTCTATGGCTACACCTTC
cdr3_aa: CASRDAGAGVYGYTF

d_call: -
clone_size: -
j_call: TRBJ2-1
v_call: TRBV4-1
cdr3_nt: TGCGCCAGCAGCCGCGAGAAACAGACCCCCTCCTACAATGAGCAGTTCTTC
cdr3_aa: CASSREKQTPSYNEQFF

d_call: -
clone_size: once
j_call: TRBJ1-2
v_call: TRBV6-5
cdr3_nt: TGTGCCAGCAACGAGTGGGAGGAAGACTATGGCTACACCTTC
cdr3_aa: CASNEWEEDYGYTF

d_call: TRBD2
clone_size: few
j_call: TRBJ2-7
v_call: TRBV2
cdr3_nt: TGTGCCAGCAAGGAGCGGGGAGCCTCCCCGGGTCAGTACTTC
cdr3_aa: CASKERGASPGQYF

d_call: -
clone_size: few
j_call: TRBJ1-1
v_call: TRBV6-6
cdr3_nt: TGTGCCAGCAATATTGGGGGGGCAGGGACTGAAGCTTTCTTT
cdr3_aa: CASNIGGAGTEAFF

d_call: -
clone_size: -
j_call: TRBJ1-6
v_call: TRBV27
cdr3_nt: TGTGCCAGCAGTTTATATGGACAGAGCTCCTATAATTCACCCCTCCACTTT
cdr3_aa: CASSLYGQSSYNSPLHF

d_call: TRBD1
clone_size: -
j_call: TRBJ1-3
v_call: TRBV5-3
cdr3_nt: TGTGCCAAGCTCCGGACAGGAAGAAACACCATATATTTT
cdr3_aa: CAKLRTGRNTIYF

d_call: -
clone_size: -
j_call: TRBJ2-7
v_call: TRBV29-1
cdr3_nt: TGCAGCGTTGGCGGACGGTGGGGCTCCTACGAGCAGTACTTC
cdr3_aa: CSVGGRWGSYEQYF

d_call: TRBD2
clone_size: -
j_call: TRBJ2-1
v_call: TRBV6-2/TRBV6-3
cdr3_nt: TGTGCCAGCAGTCGACGAGCGGGGGGGAGCTACAATGAGCAGTTCTTC
cdr3_aa: CASSRRAGGSYNEQFF

d_call: -
clone_size: -
j_call: TRBJ2-7
v_call: TRBV29-1
cdr3_nt: TGCAGCGTGCAGGGTGAGGTAGGCGAGCAGTACTTC
cdr3_aa: CSVQGEVGEQYF

d_call: TRBD1
clone_size: -
j_call: TRBJ1-6
v_call: TRBV6-5
cdr3_nt: TGTGCCAGCAGTTCCATAACGGACAGGGGAGCACCCCTCCACTTT
cdr3_aa: CASSSITDRGAPLHF

d_call: TRBD1
clone_size: -
j_call: TRBJ2-2
v_call: TRBV7-6
cdr3_nt: TGTGCCAGCAGTGACCGACAGGGGTACACCGGGGAGCTGTTTTTT
cdr3_aa: CASSDRQGYTGELFF

d_call: -
clone_size: -
j_call: TRBJ2-1
v_call: TRBV5-1
cdr3_nt: TGCGCCAGCAGCTTGGGGAGTGGAGGACCCGGGCAGTTCTTC
cdr3_aa: CASSLGSGGPGQFF

d_call: TRBD1
clone_size: -
j_call: TRBJ1-1
v_call: TRBV4-1
cdr3_nt: TGCGCCAGCAGCCAAGAGGGCAGGGGGCTTTCCACTGAAGCTTTCTTT
cdr3_aa: CASSQEGRGLSTEAFF

d_call: -
clone_size: -
j_call: TRBJ2-5
v_call: TRBV18
cdr3_nt: TGTGCCAGCACTGGAGACCAAGAGACCCAGTACTTC
cdr3_aa: CASTGDQETQYF

d_call: -
clone_size: -
j_call: TRBJ2-5
v_call: TRBV19
cdr3_nt: TGTGCCAGTAGTATAATCGCAGGGGCCCCCCAAGAGACCCAGTACTTC
cdr3_aa: CASSIIAGAPQETQYF

d_call: TRBD2
clone_size: -
j_call: TRBJ2-3
v_call: TRBV10-3
cdr3_nt: TGTGCCCACGGGACTAGCGGGTCCCTCGATACGCAGTATTTT
cdr3_aa: CAHGTSGSLDTQYF

d_call: TRBD2
clone_size: -
j_call: TRBJ2-1
v_call: TRBV11-3
cdr3_nt: TGTGCCAGCAGCCCAGACGGGGGGGGGACCTACAATGAGCAGTTCTTC
cdr3_aa: CASSPDGGGTYNEQFF

d_call: -
clone_size: -
j_call: TRBJ1-3
v_call: TRBV7-6
cdr3_nt: TGTGCCAGCAGCTTGGGGGGGGCCCAGGGAGACACCATATATTTT
cdr3_aa: CASSLGGAQGDTIYF

d_call: -
clone_size: few
j_call: TRBJ1-2
v_call: TRBV10-3
cdr3_nt: TGTGCCATCAGTGGCCCGGAAAGCGGACACCTTAACTATGGCTACACCTTC
cdr3_aa: CAISGPESGHLNYGYTF

d_call: -
clone_size: few
j_call: TRBJ2-7
v_call: TRBV11-2
cdr3_nt: TGTGCCAGCAGCTCCTGGACAGTCGGTAGGGGCTACGAGCAGTACTTC
cdr3_aa: CASSSWTVGRGYEQYF

d_call: TRBD2
clone_size: -
j_call: TRBJ2-1
v_call: TRBV19
cdr3_nt: TGTGCCGTAAGACTAGCGGGAGGGCCCAATGAGCAGTTCTTC
cdr3_aa: CAVRLAGGPNEQFF

d_call: -
clone_size: -
j_call: TRBJ1-2
v_call: TRBV5-4
cdr3_nt: TGTGCCAGCAGCGACCCGGGACGGATTAACTATGGCTACACCTTC
cdr3_aa: CASSDPGRINYGYTF

d_call: TRBD1
clone_size: few
j_call: TRBJ2-2
v_call: TRBV7-2
cdr3_nt: TGTGCCAGCAGCAAGGGACAGGGCAGAACCGGGGAGCTGTTTTTT
cdr3_aa: CASSKGQGRTGELFF

d_call: -
clone_size: few
j_call: TRBJ1-5
v_call: TRBV27
cdr3_nt: TGTGCCAGCAGTCCCCATCCTTTGGCTCAGCCCCAGCATTTT
cdr3_aa: CASSPHPLAQPQHF

d_call: -
clone_size: -
j_call: TRBJ1-1
v_call: TRBV2
cdr3_nt: TGTGCCAGCAGTGAAATTACAGGGCCGAACACTGAAGCTTTCTTT
cdr3_aa: CASSEITGPNTEAFF

d_call: TRBD2
clone_size: -
j_call: TRBJ2-1
v_call: TRBV10-2
cdr3_nt: TGCGCCAGCAGAATTGGGACTAGCGGGTACAATGAGCAGTTCTTC
cdr3_aa: CASRIGTSGYNEQFF

d_call: TRBD2
clone_size: -
j_call: TRBJ2-5
v_call: TRBV5-4
cdr3_nt: TGTGCCAGCAGCTCACGACTAGCCGCGGATGGGACCCAGTACTTC
cdr3_aa: CASSSRLAADGTQYF

d_call: -
clone_size: -
j_call: TRBJ2-2
v_call: TRBV7-3
cdr3_nt: TGTGCCAGTCGGAGGTTTAGCGGTGACGGGGAGCTGTTTTTT
cdr3_aa: CASRRFSGDGELFF

d_call: TRBD1
clone_size: -
j_call: TRBJ2-4
v_call: TRBV14
cdr3_nt: TGTGCCAGCAGCCAAGAGTGGAGCAGGGGGCTTCACTCTCTAGCCAAAAACATTCAGTACTTC
cdr3_aa: CASSQEWSRGLHSLAKNIQYF

d_call: -
clone_size: -
j_call: TRBJ1-3
v_call: TRBV4-3
cdr3_nt: TGCGCCAGCAGCCAAGACATGGGTTCTGGAAACACCATATATTTT
cdr3_aa: CASSQDMGSGNTIYF

d_call: -
clone_size: -
j_call: TRBJ2-1
v_call: TRBV29-1
cdr3_nt: TGCAGCGTTCCCGGCCGGAGCGGTTCCTACAATGAGCAGTTCTTC
cdr3_aa: CSVPGRSGSYNEQFF

d_call: -
clone_size: -
j_call: TRBJ2-7
v_call: TRBV2
cdr3_nt: TGTGCCAGCTGGCCCTCCCAGGGCTCCTACGAGCAGTACTTC
cdr3_aa: CASWPSQGSYEQYF

d_call: TRBD2
clone_size: -
j_call: TRBJ2-3
v_call: TRBV28
cdr3_nt: TGTGCCAGCAGAAAGACTAGCGGGAGGGCCACAGATACGCAGTATTTT
cdr3_aa: CASRKTSGRATDTQYF

d_call: -
clone_size: -
j_call: TRBJ2-5
v_call: TRBV6-2/TRBV6-3
cdr3_nt: TGTGCCAGCAGTTACTTGGAGACCCAGTACTTC
cdr3_aa: CASSYLETQYF

d_call: TRBD1
clone_size: -
j_call: TRBJ1-3
v_call: TRBV29-1
cdr3_nt: TGCAGCGTTGAAAGGGGGCAGGGAAACACCATATATTTT
cdr3_aa: CSVERGQGNTIYF

d_call: TRBD1
clone_size: -
j_call: TRBJ2-5
v_call: TRBV7-9
cdr3_nt: TGTGCCAGCAGCCCGGGACAGGGGGCAGAGACCCAGTACTTC
cdr3_aa: CASSPGQGAETQYF

d_call: -
clone_size: many
j_call: TRBJ1-1
v_call: TRBV2
cdr3_nt: TGTGCCACCACTCCGGACACGAACACTGAAGCTTTCTTT
cdr3_aa: CATTPDTNTEAFF